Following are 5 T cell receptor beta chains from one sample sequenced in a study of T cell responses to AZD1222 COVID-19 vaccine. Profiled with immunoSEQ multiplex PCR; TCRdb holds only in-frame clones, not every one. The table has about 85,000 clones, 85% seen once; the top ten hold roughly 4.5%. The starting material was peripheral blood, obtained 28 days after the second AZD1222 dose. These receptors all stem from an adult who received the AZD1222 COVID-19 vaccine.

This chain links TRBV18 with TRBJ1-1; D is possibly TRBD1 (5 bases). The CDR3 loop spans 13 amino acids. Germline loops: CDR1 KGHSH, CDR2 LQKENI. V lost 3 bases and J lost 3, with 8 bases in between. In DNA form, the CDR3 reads TGTGCCAGCTCACCGGGGGGGGACACTGAAGCTTTCTTT. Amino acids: CASSPGGDTEAFF.

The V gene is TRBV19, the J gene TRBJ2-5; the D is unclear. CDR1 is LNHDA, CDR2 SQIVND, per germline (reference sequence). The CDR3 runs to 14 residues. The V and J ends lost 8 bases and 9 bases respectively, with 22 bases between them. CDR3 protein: CASSDPGRSTAQYF. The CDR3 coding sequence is TGTGCCAGTTCCGACCCTGGACGGTCCACGGCCCAGTACTTC.

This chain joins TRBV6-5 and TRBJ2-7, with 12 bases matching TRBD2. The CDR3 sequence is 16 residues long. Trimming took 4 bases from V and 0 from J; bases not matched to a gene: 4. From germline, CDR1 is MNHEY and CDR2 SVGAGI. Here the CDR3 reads CASSWTSGDFSYEQYF. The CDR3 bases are TGTGCCAGCAGTTGGACTAGCGGGGATTTCTCCTACGAGCAGTACTTC.

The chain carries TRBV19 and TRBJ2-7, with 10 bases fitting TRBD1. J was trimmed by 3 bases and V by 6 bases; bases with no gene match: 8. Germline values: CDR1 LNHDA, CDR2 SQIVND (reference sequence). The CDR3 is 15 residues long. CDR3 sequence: CASSLRDRGFYEQYF. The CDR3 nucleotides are TGTGCCAGTAGCCTTCGGGACAGGGGATTCTACGAGCAGTACTTC.

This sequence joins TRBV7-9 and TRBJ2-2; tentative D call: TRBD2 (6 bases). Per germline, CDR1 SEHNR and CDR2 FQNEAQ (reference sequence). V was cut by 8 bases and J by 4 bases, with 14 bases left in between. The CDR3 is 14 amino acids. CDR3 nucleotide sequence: TGTGCCAGCTGTCTTGGGGGGACCACCGGGGAGCTGTTTTTT. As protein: CASCLGGTTGELFF.